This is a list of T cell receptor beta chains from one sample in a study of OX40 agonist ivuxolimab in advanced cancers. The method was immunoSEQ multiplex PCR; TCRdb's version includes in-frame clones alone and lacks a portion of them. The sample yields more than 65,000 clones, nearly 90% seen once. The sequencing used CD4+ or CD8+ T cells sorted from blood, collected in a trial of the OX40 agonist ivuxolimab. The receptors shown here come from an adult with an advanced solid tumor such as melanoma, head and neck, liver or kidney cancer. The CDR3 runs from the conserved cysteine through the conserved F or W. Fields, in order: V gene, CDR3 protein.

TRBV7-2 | CASSSSYGLQLFF
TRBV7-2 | CASSPGTTDTQYF
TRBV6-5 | CASRAGDYEQYF
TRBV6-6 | CASSLARGGADTQYF
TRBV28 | CASSPGTSGRNRFF
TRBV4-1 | CASSQEGGRAEETQYF
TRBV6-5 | CASSDGAQYF
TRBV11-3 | CASSLRGMNNSPLHF
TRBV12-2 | CASRLGGGVPDRGHQPQHF
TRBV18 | CASSRQREVYEQYF
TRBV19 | CATGLAGRFSGELFF
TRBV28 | CAVGAEQNTEAFF
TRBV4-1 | CASSQEGGRGGRTEAFF
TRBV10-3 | CAISESGGSNQPQHF
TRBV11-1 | CASSLRGLGSTSEQFF
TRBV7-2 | CASSSPGQANTGELFF
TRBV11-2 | CASSSVGSVGSNYGYTF
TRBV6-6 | CASSLHDRGYGYTF
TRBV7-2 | CASSSPRDQETQYF
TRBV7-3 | CASSWVPSNTGELFF
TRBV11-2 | CASSNPSGRIQETQYF
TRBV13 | CASSLPADTQYF
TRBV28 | CASSEPGQGALGLAGGPHEQYF
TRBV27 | CASTSLGTPPDTQYF
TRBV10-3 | CAISPGQGNTGELFF
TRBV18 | CASSRQTGTSLYEQYF
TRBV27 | CASSLLGRTDYGYTF
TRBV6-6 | CASRSTSGKNTGELFF
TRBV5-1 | CASSYPWTGDNEQFF
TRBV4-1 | CASSQGALQETQYF
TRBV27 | CASSSSLGYEQYF
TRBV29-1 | CSVRTSGRSEQYF
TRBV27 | CASSSPGTRGNEQFF
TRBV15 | CATSRRNTGGDQPQHF
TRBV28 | CASKGSSYNSPLHF
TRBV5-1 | CASSLAGTGAYEQYF
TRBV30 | CAWSVGDKVLFF
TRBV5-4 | CASSLSTSGRLEQFF
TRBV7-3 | CASSPYRENTGELFF
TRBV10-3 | CATKDSNNEQFF
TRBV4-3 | CASSRLGQGNEKLFF
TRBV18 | CASSRPSGVETQYF
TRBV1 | CTRLGLDEQYF
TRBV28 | CASSYGSSVAYEQYF
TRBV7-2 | CASSFRPDRTNEQFF